These T cell receptor beta chains were read from a single sample in a study of blood T cell repertoires in COVID-19. Produced via immunoSEQ multiplex PCR; TCRdb's table is partial and in-frame only. This table has tens of thousands of clones, approximately 92% appearing once. Source material: peripheral blood. The receptors originated from a human donor in a cohort sampled during active COVID-19. CDR3s include the opening cysteine and the closing phenylalanine or tryptophan. Fields, in order: clone size, J gene, D gene, V gene, CDR3 DNA, CDR3 protein. A D gene is named only where the DNA matches it firmly. Not every row has a clone size; where given, it reads once, few, many or a size class.

NA	TRBJ2-3	TRBD2	TRBV7-3	TGTGCCAGCAGCCACCGTGGGCTAGCGGGGGGAGATACGCAGTATTTT	CASSHRGLAGGDTQYF
NA	TRBJ2-2	NA	TRBV7-9	TGTGCCAGCAGCTTAGTTGCTGGGGAGCGGAACACCGGGGAGCTGTTTTTT	CASSLVAGERNTGELFF
NA	TRBJ2-7	TRBD1	TRBV19	TGTGCCAGTAGTATCCCGGGACAGGGGGCTTCCTACGAGCAGTACTTC	CASSIPGQGASYEQYF
NA	TRBJ2-7	TRBD2	TRBV5-1	TGCGCCAGCAGCTTGACTAGCGGGGGACCCTACGAGCAGTACTTC	CASSLTSGGPYEQYF
NA	TRBJ2-1	NA	TRBV5-4	TGTGCCAGCAGCTTGGGGCAGTACAATGAGCAGTTCTTC	CASSLGQYNEQFF
NA	TRBJ1-3	TRBD1	TRBV4-3	TGCGCCAGCAGCCAAGGGGGACAGGGGGCTGGAAACACCATATATTTT	CASSQGGQGAGNTIYF
once	TRBJ2-7	TRBD2	TRBV4-2	TGTGCCAGCAGCCAAGATATGGGAAGCGGGGGCTCCTACGAGCAGTACTTC	CASSQDMGSGGSYEQYF
NA	TRBJ1-2	NA	TRBV12-3/TRBV12-4	TGTGCCAGCAGTTTAACTTTGTGGGGCTACACCTTC	CASSLTLWGYTF
NA	TRBJ1-5	TRBD1	TRBV19	TGTGCCAGTACCTCCCTCGCCGGGACAGGGGACAATCAGCCCCAGCATTTT	CASTSLAGTGDNQPQHF
NA	TRBJ2-7	NA	TRBV3-1/TRBV3-2	TGTGCCAGCAGCCAAGGAGGTTACGAGCAGTACTTC	CASSQGGYEQYF
few	TRBJ2-2	NA	TRBV12-3/TRBV12-4	TGTGCCAGCAGGATCCTAACCGGGGAGCTGTTTTTT	CASRILTGELFF
NA	TRBJ1-5	NA	TRBV27	TGTGCCAGCAGTTCCAGGGTTTTCAATCAGCCCCAGCATTTT	CASSSRVFNQPQHF
NA	TRBJ2-5	NA	TRBV18	TGTGCCAGCTCACCACCTAGCAGGGGACAAGAGACCCAGTACTTC	CASSPPSRGQETQYF
NA	TRBJ1-3	NA	TRBV6-5	TGTGCCAGCATCGCTAGTGGAAACACCATATATTTT	CASIASGNTIYF
NA	TRBJ2-7	NA	TRBV10-3	TGTGCCATCAGTGAGTCACCGGGACAGCGGGGGAGTTACGAGCAGTACTTC	CAISESPGQRGSYEQYF
NA	TRBJ1-3	NA	TRBV30	TGTGCCTGGAGTAGGAGTCGGAGCTCTGGAAACACCATATATTTT	CAWSRSRSSGNTIYF
NA	TRBJ1-1	NA	TRBV12-3/TRBV12-4	TGTGCCAGCAGAGTCGGGAACACTGAAGCTTTCTTT	CASRVGNTEAFF
NA	TRBJ2-7	TRBD1	TRBV6-2/TRBV6-3	TGTGCCAGCAGTTACTCTTTACAGGGGGTATTATCCTACGAGCAGTACTTC	CASSYSLQGVLSYEQYF
NA	TRBJ2-2	TRBD1	TRBV5-4	TGTGCCAGCAGCAATGCGGAGGGACAGGGGGCCGGGGAGCTGTTTTTT	CASSNAEGQGAGELFF
once	TRBJ2-1	TRBD2	TRBV19	TGTGCCACTAAGACTAGCGGGTCGTACAATGAGCAGTTCTTC	CATKTSGSYNEQFF
few	TRBJ1-6	TRBD1	TRBV27	TGTGCCAGCAGCACCGGGACAGGGGTCTCACCCCTCCACTTT	CASSTGTGVSPLHF
NA	TRBJ2-7	NA	TRBV29-1	TGCAGCGTCCAGAGGAGCTCCTACGAGCAGTACTTC	CSVQRSSYEQYF
NA	TRBJ2-7	NA	TRBV4-1	TGCGCCAGCAGCCCCCCGGGGGAGTACTCCTACGAGCAGTACTTC	CASSPPGEYSYEQYF
few	TRBJ1-6	TRBD1	TRBV7-6	TGTGCCAGCAGCTCGGGGACAGGGGGAGCACCCCTCCACTTT	CASSSGTGGAPLHF
NA	TRBJ2-7	NA	TRBV19	TGTGCCAGTAGTTATGACAGCCTGGACTCCTACGAGCAGTACTTC	CASSYDSLDSYEQYF
NA	TRBJ2-3	NA	TRBV2	TGTGCCAGCAGTGGTCTAGGGAGTTGGGGTTCTAGCACAGATACGCAGTATTTT	CASSGLGSWGSSTDTQYF
NA	TRBJ2-3	NA	TRBV5-1	TGCGCCAGCAGCTTGGTGGCAACAGCTAATACGCAGTATTTT	CASSLVATANTQYF
NA	TRBJ2-1	TRBD2	TRBV4-1	TGCGCCAGCAGCCAAGCTCGAGCGGGGGCCTACAATGAGCAGTTCTTC	CASSQARAGAYNEQFF
NA	TRBJ2-2	NA	TRBV12-3/TRBV12-4	TGTGCCAGCAGTTCGGGATTTCTGAAGCTGTTTTTT	CASSSGFLKLFF